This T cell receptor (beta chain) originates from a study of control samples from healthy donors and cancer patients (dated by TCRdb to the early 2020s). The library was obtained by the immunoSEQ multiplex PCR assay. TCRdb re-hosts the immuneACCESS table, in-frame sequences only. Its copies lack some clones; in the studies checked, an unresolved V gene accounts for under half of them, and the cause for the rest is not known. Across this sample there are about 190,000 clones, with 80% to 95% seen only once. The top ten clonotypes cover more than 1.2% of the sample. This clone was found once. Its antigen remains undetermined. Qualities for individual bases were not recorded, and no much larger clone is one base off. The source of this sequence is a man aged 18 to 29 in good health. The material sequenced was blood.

The DNA reads as follows: TGTGCCAGCAGTGCCCGGCGGGGCGGGATCCAGACCTACGAGCAGTACTTC. It encodes CASSARRGGIQTYEQYF. The sequence is built from TRBV2 and TRBJ2-7, and perhaps TRBD2 as D gene, on 6 matching bases. As encoded in the germline V gene, CDR1 is SNHLY while CDR2 is FYNNEI. The CDR3 holds 17 amino acids from the cysteine to the phenylalanine. Just CDR3 DNA is preserved here, 51 bases in frame from base 1. The V and J ends are trimmed by 4 bases and 2 bases, leaving 21 bases between them.